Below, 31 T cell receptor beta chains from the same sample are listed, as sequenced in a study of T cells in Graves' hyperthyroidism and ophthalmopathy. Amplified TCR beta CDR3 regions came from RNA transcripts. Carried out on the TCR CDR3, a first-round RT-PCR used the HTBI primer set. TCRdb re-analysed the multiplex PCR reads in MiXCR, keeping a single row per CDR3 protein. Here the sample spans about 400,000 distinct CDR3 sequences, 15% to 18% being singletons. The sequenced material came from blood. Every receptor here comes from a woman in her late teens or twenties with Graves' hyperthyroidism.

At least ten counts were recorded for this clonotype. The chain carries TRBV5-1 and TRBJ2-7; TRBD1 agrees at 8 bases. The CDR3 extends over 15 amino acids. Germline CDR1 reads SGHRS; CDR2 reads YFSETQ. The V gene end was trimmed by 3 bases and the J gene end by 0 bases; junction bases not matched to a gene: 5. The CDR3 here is CASSWTGKSSYEQYF. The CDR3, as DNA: TGCGCCAGCAGCTGGACAGGGAAGAGCTCCTACGAGCAGTACTTC.

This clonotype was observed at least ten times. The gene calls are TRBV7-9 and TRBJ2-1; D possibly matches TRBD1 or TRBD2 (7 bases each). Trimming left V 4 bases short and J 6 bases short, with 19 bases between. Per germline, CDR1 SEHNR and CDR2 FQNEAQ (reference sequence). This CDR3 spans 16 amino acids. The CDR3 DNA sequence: TGTGCCAGCAGCTCGACCCAGGGGGGGCCCGGCAATGAGCAGTTCTTC. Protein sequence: CASSSTQGGPGNEQFF.

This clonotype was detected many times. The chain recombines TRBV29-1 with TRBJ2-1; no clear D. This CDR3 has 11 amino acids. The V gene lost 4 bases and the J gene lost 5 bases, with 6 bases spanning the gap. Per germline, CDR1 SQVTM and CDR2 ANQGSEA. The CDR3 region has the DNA TGCAGCGTTGGAGGCAACAATGAGCAGTTCTTC. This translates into CSVGGNNEQFF.

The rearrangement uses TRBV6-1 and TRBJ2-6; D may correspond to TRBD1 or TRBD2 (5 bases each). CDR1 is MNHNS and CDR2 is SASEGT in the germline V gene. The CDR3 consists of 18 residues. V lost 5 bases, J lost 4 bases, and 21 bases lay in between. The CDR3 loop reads CASSSRDEEPKGANVLTF. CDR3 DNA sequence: TGTGCCAGCAGTTCCCGGGACGAAGAACCTAAAGGGGCCAACGTCCTGACTTTC.

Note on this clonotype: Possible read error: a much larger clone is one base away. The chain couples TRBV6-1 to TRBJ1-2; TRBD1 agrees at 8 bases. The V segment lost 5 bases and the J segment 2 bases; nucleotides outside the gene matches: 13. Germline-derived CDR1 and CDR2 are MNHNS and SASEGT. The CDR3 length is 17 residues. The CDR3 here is CASSTTTLDRVNYGYTF. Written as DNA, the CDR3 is TGTGCCAGCAGTACCACCACACTGGACAGGGTCAACTATGGCTACACCTTC.

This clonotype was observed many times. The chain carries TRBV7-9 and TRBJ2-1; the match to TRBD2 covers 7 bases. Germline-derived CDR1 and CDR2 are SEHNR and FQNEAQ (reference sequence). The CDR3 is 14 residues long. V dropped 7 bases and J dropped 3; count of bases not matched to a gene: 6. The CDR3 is CASTVASGYNEQFF. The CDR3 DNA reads TGTGCCAGCACCGTGGCTAGCGGCTACAATGAGCAGTTCTTC.

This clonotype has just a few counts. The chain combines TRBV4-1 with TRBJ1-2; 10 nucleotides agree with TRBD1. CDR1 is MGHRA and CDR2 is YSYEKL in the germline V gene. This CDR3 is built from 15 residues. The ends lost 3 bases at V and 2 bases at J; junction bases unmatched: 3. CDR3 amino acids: CASSHLGQGNYGYTF. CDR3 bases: TGCGCCAGCAGCCATCTGGGACAGGGGAACTATGGCTACACCTTC.

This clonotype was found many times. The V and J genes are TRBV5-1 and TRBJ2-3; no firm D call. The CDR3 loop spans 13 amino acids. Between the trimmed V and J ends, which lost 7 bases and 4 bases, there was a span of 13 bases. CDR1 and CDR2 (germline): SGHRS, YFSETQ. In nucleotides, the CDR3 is TGCGCCAGCGGCCTCCGTTCAGCAGATACGCAGTATTTT. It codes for CASGLRSADTQYF.

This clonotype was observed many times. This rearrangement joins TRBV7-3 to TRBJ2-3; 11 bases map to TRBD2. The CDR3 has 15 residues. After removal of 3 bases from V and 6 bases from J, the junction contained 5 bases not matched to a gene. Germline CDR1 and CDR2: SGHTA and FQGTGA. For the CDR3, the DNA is TGTGCCAGCAGCTTGGGGACTAGCGGATCGGATACGCAGTATTTT. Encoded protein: CASSLGTSGSDTQYF.

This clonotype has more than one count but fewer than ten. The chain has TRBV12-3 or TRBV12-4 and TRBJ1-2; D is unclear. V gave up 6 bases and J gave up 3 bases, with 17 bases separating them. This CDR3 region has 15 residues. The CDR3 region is CASSKRETADYGYTF. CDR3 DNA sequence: TGTGCCAGCAGCAAACGAGAAACAGCCGACTATGGCTACACCTTC.

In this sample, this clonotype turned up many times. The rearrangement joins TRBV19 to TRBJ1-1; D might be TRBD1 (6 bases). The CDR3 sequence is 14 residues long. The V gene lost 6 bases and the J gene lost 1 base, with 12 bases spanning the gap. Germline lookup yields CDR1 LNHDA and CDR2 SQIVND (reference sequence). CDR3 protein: CASRGEGENTEAFF. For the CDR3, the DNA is TGTGCCAGTAGGGGGGAGGGGGAGAACACTGAAGCTTTCTTT.

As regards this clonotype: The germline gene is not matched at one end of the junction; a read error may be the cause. The DNA of the CDR3 is TGCGCCAGCAGTGAAGCCGGGACAGGGGACTACACCTTC. This sequence encodes CASSEAGTGDYTF. The rearrangement uses TRBV28 and TRBJ1-2; 10 bases agree with TRBD1. The CDR3 length is 13 residues. Germline CDR1 and CDR2: MDHEN and SYDVKM.

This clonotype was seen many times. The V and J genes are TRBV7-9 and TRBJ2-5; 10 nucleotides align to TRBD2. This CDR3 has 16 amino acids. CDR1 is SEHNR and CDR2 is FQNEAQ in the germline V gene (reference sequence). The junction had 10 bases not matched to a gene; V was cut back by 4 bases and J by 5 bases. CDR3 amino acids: CASSYRQREGPETQYF. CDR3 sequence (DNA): TGTGCCAGCAGCTACCGACAGCGGGAGGGCCCGGAGACCCAGTACTTC.

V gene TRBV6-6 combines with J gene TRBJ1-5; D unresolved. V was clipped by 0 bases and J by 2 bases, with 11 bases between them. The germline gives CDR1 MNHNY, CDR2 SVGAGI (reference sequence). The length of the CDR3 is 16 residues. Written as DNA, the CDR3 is TGTGCCAGCAGTTACTCTGCGTCAGGCGGCAATCAGCCCCAGCATTTT. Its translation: CASSYSASGGNQPQHF.

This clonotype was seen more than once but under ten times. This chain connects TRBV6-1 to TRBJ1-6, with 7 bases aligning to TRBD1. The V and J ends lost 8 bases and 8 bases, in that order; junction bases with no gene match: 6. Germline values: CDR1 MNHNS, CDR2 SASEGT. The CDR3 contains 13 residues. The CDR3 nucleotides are TGTGCCAGCGTGGGACAGATTTATTCACCCCTCCACTTT. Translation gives CASVGQIYSPLHF.

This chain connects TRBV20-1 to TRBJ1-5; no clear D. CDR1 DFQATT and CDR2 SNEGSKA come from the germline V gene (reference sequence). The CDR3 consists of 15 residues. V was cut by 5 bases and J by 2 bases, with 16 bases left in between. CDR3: CSAQERGSGNQPQHF. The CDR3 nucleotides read TGCAGTGCTCAGGAGCGGGGATCCGGCAATCAGCCCCAGCATTTT.

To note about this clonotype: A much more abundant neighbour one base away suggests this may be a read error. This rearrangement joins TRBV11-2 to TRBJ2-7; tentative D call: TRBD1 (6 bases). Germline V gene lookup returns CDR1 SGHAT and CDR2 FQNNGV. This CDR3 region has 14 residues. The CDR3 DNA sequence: TGTGCCAGCAGCGCCCGGGACACCTCGCACGAGCAGGACTTC. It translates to CASSARDTSHEQDF.

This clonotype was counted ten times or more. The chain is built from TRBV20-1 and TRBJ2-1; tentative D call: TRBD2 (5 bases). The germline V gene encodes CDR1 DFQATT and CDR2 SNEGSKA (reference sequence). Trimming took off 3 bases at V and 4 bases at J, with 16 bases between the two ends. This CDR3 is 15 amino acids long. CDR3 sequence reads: CSASRGVTGYNEQFF. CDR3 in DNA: TGCAGTGCTAGCCGGGGAGTAACCGGGTACAATGAGCAGTTCTTC.

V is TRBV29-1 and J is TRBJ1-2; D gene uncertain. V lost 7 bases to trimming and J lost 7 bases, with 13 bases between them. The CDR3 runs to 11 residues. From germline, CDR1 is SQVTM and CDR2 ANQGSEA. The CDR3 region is CSASKEGGYTF. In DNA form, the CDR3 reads TGCAGCGCCTCAAAAGAGGGTGGCTACACCTTC.

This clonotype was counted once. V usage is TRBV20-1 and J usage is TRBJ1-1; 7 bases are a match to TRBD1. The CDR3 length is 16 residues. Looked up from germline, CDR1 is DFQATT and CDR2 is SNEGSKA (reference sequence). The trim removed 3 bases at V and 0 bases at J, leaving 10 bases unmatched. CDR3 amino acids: CSARFNRGQMNTEAFF. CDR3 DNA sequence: TGCAGTGCTAGGTTTAACAGGGGACAAATGAACACTGAAGCTTTCTTT.

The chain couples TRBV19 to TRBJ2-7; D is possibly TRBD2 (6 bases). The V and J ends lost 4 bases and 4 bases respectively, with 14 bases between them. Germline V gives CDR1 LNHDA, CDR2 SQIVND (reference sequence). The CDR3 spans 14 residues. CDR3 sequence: CASSNLRGEYEQYF. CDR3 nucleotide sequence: TGTGCCAGTAGTAATCTTCGCGGGGAATACGAGCAGTACTTC.

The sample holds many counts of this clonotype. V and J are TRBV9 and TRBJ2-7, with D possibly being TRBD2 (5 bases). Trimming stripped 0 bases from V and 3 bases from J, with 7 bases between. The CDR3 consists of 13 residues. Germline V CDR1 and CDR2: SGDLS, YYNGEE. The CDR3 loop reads CASSVGLHYEQYF. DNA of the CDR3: TGTGCCAGCAGCGTAGGACTACACTACGAGCAGTACTTC.

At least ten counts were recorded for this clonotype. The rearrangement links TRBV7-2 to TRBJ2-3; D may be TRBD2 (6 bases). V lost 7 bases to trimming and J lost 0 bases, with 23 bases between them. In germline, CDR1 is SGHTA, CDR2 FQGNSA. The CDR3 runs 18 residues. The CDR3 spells CASTPRDPRSGSTDTQYF. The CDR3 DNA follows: TGTGCCAGCACCCCGCGGGACCCTCGGAGTGGTAGCACAGATACGCAGTATTTT.

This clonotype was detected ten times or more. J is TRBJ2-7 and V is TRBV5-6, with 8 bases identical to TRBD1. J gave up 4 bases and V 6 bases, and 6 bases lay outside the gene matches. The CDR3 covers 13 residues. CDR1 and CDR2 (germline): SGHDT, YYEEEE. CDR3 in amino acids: CASTSTGAYEQYF. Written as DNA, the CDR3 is TGTGCCAGCACCTCGACAGGGGCTTACGAGCAGTACTTC.

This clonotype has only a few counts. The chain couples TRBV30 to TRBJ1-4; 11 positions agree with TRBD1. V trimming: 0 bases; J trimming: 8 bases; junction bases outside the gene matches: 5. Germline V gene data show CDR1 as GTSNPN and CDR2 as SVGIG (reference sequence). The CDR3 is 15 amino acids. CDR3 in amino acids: CAWSVPGQGGEKLFF. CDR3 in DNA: TGTGCCTGGAGTGTACCGGGACAGGGGGGAGAAAAACTGTTTTTT.

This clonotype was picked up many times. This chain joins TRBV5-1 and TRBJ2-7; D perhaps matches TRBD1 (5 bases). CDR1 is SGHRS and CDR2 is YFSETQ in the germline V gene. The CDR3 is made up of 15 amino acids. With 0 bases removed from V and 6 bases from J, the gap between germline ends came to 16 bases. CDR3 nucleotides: TGCGCCAGCAGCTTGGATCGGCCTTTGGGGCTCGAGCAGTACTTC. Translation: CASSLDRPLGLEQYF.

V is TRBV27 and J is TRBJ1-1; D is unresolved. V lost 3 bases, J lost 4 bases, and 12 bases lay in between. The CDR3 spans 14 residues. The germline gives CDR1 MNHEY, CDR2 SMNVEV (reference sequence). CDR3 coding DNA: TGTGCCAGCAGTTTCGGTCGGAAATTCACTGAAGCTTTCTTT. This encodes CASSFGRKFTEAFF.

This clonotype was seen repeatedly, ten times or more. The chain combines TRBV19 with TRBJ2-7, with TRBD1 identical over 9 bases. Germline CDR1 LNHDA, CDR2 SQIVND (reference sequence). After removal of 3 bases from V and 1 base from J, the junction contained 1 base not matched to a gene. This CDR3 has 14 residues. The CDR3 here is CASSIGQGSYEQYF. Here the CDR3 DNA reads TGTGCCAGTAGTATCGGACAGGGGTCCTACGAGCAGTACTTC.

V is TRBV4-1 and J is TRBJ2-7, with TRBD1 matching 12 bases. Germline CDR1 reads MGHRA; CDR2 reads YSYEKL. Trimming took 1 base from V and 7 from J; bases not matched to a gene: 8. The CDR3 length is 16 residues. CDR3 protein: CASSQVRGQGAWEQYF. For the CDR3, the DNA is TGCGCCAGCAGCCAAGTCAGGGGACAGGGGGCCTGGGAGCAGTACTTC.

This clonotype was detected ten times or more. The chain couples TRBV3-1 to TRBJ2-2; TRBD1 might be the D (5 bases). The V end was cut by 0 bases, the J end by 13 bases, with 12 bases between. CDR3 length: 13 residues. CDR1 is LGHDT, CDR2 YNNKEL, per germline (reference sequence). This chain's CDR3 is CASSQDGASRLFF. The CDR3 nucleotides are TGTGCCAGCAGCCAAGATGGGGCCAGTCGGCTGTTTTTT.

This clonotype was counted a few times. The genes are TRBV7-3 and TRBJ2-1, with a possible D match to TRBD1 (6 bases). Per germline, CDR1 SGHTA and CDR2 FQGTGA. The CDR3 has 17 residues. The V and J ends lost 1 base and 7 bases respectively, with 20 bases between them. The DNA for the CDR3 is TGTGCCAGCAGCTTAAAACCCCGGGACATAGATTTAAATGAGCAGTTCTTC. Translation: CASSLKPRDIDLNEQFF.